These 27 T cell receptor beta chains came from one sample sequenced in a study of cytotoxic CD8 clonotypes in ibrutinib-treated CLL. Using immunoSEQ multiplex PCR, the repertoire was profiled, and TCRdb retains in-frame clones only, with some absent. The sample lists approximately 130,000 clones; approximately 81% were seen once. The sequences come from PBMCs, collected after 24 months of ibrutinib treatment. Source of these receptors: a human donor with chronic lymphocytic leukemia.

The rearrangement uses TRBV7-3 and TRBJ2-1, with a tentative D call TRBD2 (6 bases). V lost 2 bases, J lost 8 bases, and 13 bases lay in between. Per germline, CDR1 SGHTA and CDR2 FQGTGA. This CDR3 is built from 14 residues. The CDR3 DNA follows: TGTGCCAGCAGCTTACAGTATTCGGGAGATGAGCAGTTCTTC. Amino acid sequence: CASSLQYSGDEQFF.

This clone was seen a few times. The chain uses TRBV4-1 and TRBJ1-5; 7 bases align to TRBD1. The CDR3 is 16 residues long. Germline CDR1 MGHRA, CDR2 YSYEKL. V lost 8 bases, J lost 0 bases, and 10 bases stayed unmatched. This chain's CDR3 is CASFAVGTDSNQPQHF. CDR3 bases: TGCGCCAGCTTCGCCGTGGGGACAGATAGCAATCAGCCCCAGCATTTT.

The V and J genes are TRBV15 and TRBJ2-3; no reliable D call. This CDR3 is 14 amino acids long. The germline V gene has CDR1 LNHNV and CDR2 YYDKDF (reference sequence). V was cut by 0 bases and J by 0 bases, with 4 bases left in between. The CDR3, as DNA: TGTGCCACCAGCAGAGAGGGTAGCACAGATACGCAGTATTTT. Translation gives CATSREGSTDTQYF.

This clone has a single count. The V gene is TRBV2, the J gene TRBJ2-2; no definite D call. The CDR3 is 13 residues long. The germline V gene has CDR1 SNHLY and CDR2 FYNNEI. V lost 7 bases and J lost 5, with 11 bases in between. The DNA of the CDR3 is TGTGCCAGCATGAAGGATGGGACCGGGGAGCTGTTTTTT. Protein: CASMKDGTGELFF.

This clone showed up just once. The genes are TRBV5-1 and TRBJ2-5; D possibly corresponds to TRBD1 (6 bases). CDR1 is SGHRS, CDR2 YFSETQ, per germline. There are 13 residues in the CDR3. V was pared by 4 bases and J by 4 bases, with 11 bases between. DNA for the CDR3: TGCGCCAGCAGCGCCAGGGGCGGAGAGACCCAGTACTTC. It specifies CASSARGGETQYF.

This sequence joins TRBV18 and TRBJ2-5; unclear D gene. This CDR3 has 13 amino acids. Germline CDR1 KGHSH, CDR2 LQKENI. V shed 3 bases and J shed 2 bases, with 7 bases lying between them. CDR3 bases: TGTGCCAGCTCACCCCGCGGTCAAGAGACCCAGTACTTC. Its protein product is CASSPRGQETQYF.

The rearrangement links TRBV9 to TRBJ1-2; no firm D call. The CDR3 covers 14 residues. In germline, CDR1 is SGDLS, CDR2 YYNGEE. Trimming removed 5 bases at V and 8 bases at J, with 19 bases between. CDR3 residues: CASRRDGPRRGYTF. The DNA of the CDR3 is TGTGCCAGCAGAAGAGACGGACCCCGGAGGGGCTACACCTTC.

The genes are TRBV30 and TRBJ1-5; D gene unclear. The CDR3 is made up of 13 amino acids. V gave up 5 bases and J gave up 6 bases, with 14 bases separating them. Germline CDR1 and CDR2: GTSNPN and SVGIG (reference sequence). CDR3 loop: CAWGPSGGQPQHF. The CDR3 DNA reads TGTGCCTGGGGGCCCTCAGGTGGTCAGCCCCAGCATTTT. Based on the CDR3 plus reference TRBV30 and TRBJ1-5, the full variable domain is SQTIHQWPATLVQPVGSPLSLECTVEGTSNPNLYWYRQAAGRGLQLLFYSVGIGQISSEVPQNLSASRPQDRQFILSSKKLLLSDSGFYLCAWGPSGGQPQHFGDGTRLSIL.

This clone was seen ten or more times. This chain's CDR3 is CAWSPLGGYQETQYF. The CDR3 DNA reads as TGTGCCTGGAGTCCGCTCGGGGGTTACCAAGAGACCCAGTACTTC. The chain combines TRBV30 with TRBJ2-5, with D perhaps TRBD2 (6 bases). Germline assignment: CDR1 GTSNPN and CDR2 SVGIG (reference sequence). V lost 2 bases and J 0 bases, leaving 13 bases between the germline ends. This CDR3 spans 15 amino acids.

The rearrangement uses TRBV19 and TRBJ2-5; 8 positions agree with TRBD1. Trimming removed 3 bases from V and 0 bases from J; junction bases left unmatched: 3. The length of the CDR3 is 15 residues. Germline V CDR1 and CDR2: LNHDA, SQIVND (reference sequence). This chain's CDR3 is CASSMGQANQETQYF. In DNA, the CDR3 is TGTGCCAGTAGTATGGGACAGGCTAACCAAGAGACCCAGTACTTC.

The gene calls are TRBV15 and TRBJ1-5; D might be TRBD1 (6 bases). V was shortened by 2 bases and J by 6 bases, with 17 bases between the two germline ends. The CDR3 contains 16 residues. Germline CDR1 is LNHNV and CDR2 is YYDKDF (reference sequence). The CDR3 sequence: CATSRRGGAVSQPQHF. The CDR3 DNA is TGTGCCACCAGCAGACGGGGGGGGGCCGTATCTCAGCCCCAGCATTTT. Complete variable domain (other parts from reference TRBV15 and TRBJ1-5): DAMVIQNPRYQVTQFGKPVTLSCSQTLNHNVMYWYQQKSSQAPKLLFHYYDKDFNNEADTPDNFQSRRPNTSFCFLDIRSPGLGDTAMYLCATSRRGGAVSQPQHFGDGTRLSIL.

V is TRBV7-9 and J is TRBJ2-1, with TRBD2 matching over 7 bases. The germline V gene has CDR1 SEHNR and CDR2 FQNEAQ (reference sequence). After removal of 2 bases from V and 4 bases from J, the junction contained 8 bases not matched to a gene. The CDR3 covers 16 residues. Here the CDR3 DNA reads TGTGCCAGCAGCTTAATGGCGGGGGAGCTATACAATGAGCAGTTCTTC. It encodes CASSLMAGELYNEQFF.

The V gene is TRBV6-5, the J gene TRBJ1-5; tentatively, D is TRBD1 (5 bases). The V gene lost 6 bases and the J gene lost 5 bases, with 17 bases spanning the gap. The CDR3 has 15 amino acids. The germline CDR1 and CDR2 sequences are MNHEY and SVGAGI. CDR3 amino acids: CASSRGYDRDQPQHF. CDR3 coding DNA: TGTGCCAGCAGCCGCGGATATGACAGAGATCAGCCCCAGCATTTT.

This sequence joins TRBV7-2 and TRBJ2-5, with 8 bases identical to TRBD1. Losses at the gene ends were 6 bases for V and 1 base for J; bases not matched to a gene: 10. Germline CDR1 reads SGHTA; CDR2 reads FQGNSA. The CDR3 extends over 16 amino acids. CDR3 sequence: CASRGGQGSFQETQYF. The CDR3 coding sequence is TGTGCCAGCAGGGGAGGACAGGGCTCCTTCCAAGAGACCCAGTACTTC. Full variable domain (rest looked up from reference TRBV7-2 and TRBJ2-5): GAGVSQSPSNKVTEKGKDVELRCDPISGHTALYWYRQSLGQGLEFLIYFQGNSAPDKSGLPSDRFSAERTGGSVSTLTIQRTQQEDSAVYLCASRGGQGSFQETQYFGPGTRLLVL.

J is TRBJ1-3 and V is TRBV11-2; D is ambiguous. CDR1 is SGHAT, CDR2 FQNNGV, per germline. CDR3 size: 15 residues. Between the trimmed V and J ends, which lost 1 base and 0 bases, there was a span of 7 bases. In DNA, the CDR3 is TGTGCCAGCAGCTTAGGACATCACTCTGGAAACACCATATATTTT. It translates to CASSLGHHSGNTIYF. Drawing the rest from reference TRBV11-2 and TRBJ1-3, the complete variable domain is EAGVAQSPRYKIIEKRQSVAFWCNPISGHATLYWYQQILGQGPKLLIQFQNNGVVDDSQLPKDRFSAERLKGVDSTLKIQPAKLEDSAVYLCASSLGHHSGNTIYFGEGSWLTVV.

The chain is built from TRBV7-6 and TRBJ1-6; D is undetermined. This CDR3 has 13 amino acids. Trimming took 2 bases from V and 9 from J, leaving 8 bases between them. The V gene's germline CDR1 is SGHVS and CDR2 FNYEAQ. For the CDR3, the DNA is TGTGCCAGCAGCTTAAGTTGGAGTTCACCCCTCCACTTT. Its translation is CASSLSWSSPLHF.

This clone was counted a single time. The chain has TRBV6-1 and TRBJ2-2, with D unclear. From germline, CDR1 is MNHNS and CDR2 SASEGT. The CDR3 contains 14 residues. V lost 2 bases, J lost 6 bases, and 10 bases lay in between. CDR3 in amino acids: CASSETARSGELFF. As DNA, the CDR3 is TGTGCCAGCAGTGAAACCGCTAGATCCGGGGAGCTGTTTTTT.

The chain joins TRBV18 to TRBJ1-1, with D unresolved. Trimming stripped 2 bases from V and 5 bases from J, with 3 bases between. The germline gives CDR1 KGHSH, CDR2 LQKENI. The CDR3 sequence is 11 residues long. CDR3 sequence reads: CASSPETEAFF. The CDR3 bases are TGTGCCAGCTCACCAGAGACTGAAGCTTTCTTT.

The chain carries TRBV28 and TRBJ2-1, with D unresolved. Trimming shortened V by 2 bases and J by 3 bases, and 5 bases separated the two germline ends. The germline V gene has CDR1 MDHEN and CDR2 SYDVKM. The length of the CDR3 is 13 residues. The DNA of the CDR3 is TGTGCCAGCAGTTTAAGGGACTACAATGAGCAGTTCTTC. Its translation: CASSLRDYNEQFF.

The chain has TRBV7-6 and TRBJ2-3; TRBD1 matches at 7 bases. Looked up from germline, CDR1 is SGHVS and CDR2 is FNYEAQ. V dropped 1 base and J dropped 3; count of bases not matched to a gene: 4. This CDR3 is 15 amino acids long. The CDR3 DNA sequence: TGTGCCAGCAGCTTAGTGGCAGGGGGTACAGATACGCAGTATTTT. It is translated as CASSLVAGGTDTQYF.

This clone appeared a few times. The chain has TRBV29-1 and TRBJ2-7; weak D call: TRBD1 (6 bases). Germline V gives CDR1 SQVTM, CDR2 ANQGSEA. The CDR3 has 12 amino acids. V was shortened by 6 bases and J by 0 bases, with 9 bases between the two germline ends. The CDR3 bases are TGCAGCGTCTCGACAGGCTCCTACGAGCAGTACTTC. It encodes CSVSTGSYEQYF.

The chain recombines TRBV2 with TRBJ1-4, with D perhaps matching TRBD1 (5 bases). CDR3 length equals 15 residues. In germline, CDR1 is SNHLY, CDR2 FYNNEI. Between the trimmed V and J ends, which lost 2 bases and 4 bases, there was a span of 11 bases. DNA of the CDR3: TGTGCCAGCAGTGAACTGGGACTTAGTAATGAAAAACTGTTTTTT. Translated: CASSELGLSNEKLFF.

The V call is TRBV6-5, the J call TRBJ1-1, with D possibly TRBD1 on 5 matching bases. Germline V gene lookup returns CDR1 MNHEY and CDR2 SVGAGI. Between the trimmed V and J ends, which lost 6 bases and 7 bases, there was a span of 15 bases. This CDR3 has 13 residues. CDR3 bases: TGTGCCAGCAGCAACCGGGGGACCATTGAAGCTTTCTTT. Translating gives CASSNRGTIEAFF.

The V and J genes are TRBV6-5 and TRBJ1-1; D remains ambiguous. CDR1 and CDR2 (germline): MNHEY, SVGAGI. The CDR3 extends over 14 amino acids. The ends were cut back, 0 bases at V and 1 base at J, with 6 bases in the middle. The CDR3 region has the DNA TGTGCCAGCAGTTACTCGAGTAAGAACACTGAAGCTTTCTTT. Amino acids: CASSYSSKNTEAFF.

The gene calls are TRBV11-2 and TRBJ2-2; D is ambiguous. The CDR3 covers 18 residues. The germline V and J ends were trimmed by 1 base and 3 bases, with 18 bases remaining between them. Germline V gives CDR1 SGHAT, CDR2 FQNNGV. The CDR3 sequence is CASSLVSRTIRYTGELFF. For the CDR3, the DNA is TGTGCCAGCAGCTTAGTGTCACGGACGATACGATACACCGGGGAGCTGTTTTTT.

The chain couples TRBV7-9 to TRBJ1-1; no clear D gene. Germline CDR1 and CDR2: SEHNR and FQNEAQ (reference sequence). Trimming took 2 bases from V and 1 from J, leaving 11 bases between them. The CDR3 consists of 15 residues. CDR3 bases: TGTGCCAGCAGCTTAAGTACGGGGAGGAACACTGAAGCTTTCTTT. This codes for CASSLSTGRNTEAFF.

The chain is built from TRBV6-5 and TRBJ1-2; D ambiguous. CDR3 size: 15 residues. The germline gives CDR1 MNHEY, CDR2 SVGAGI. Trimming stripped 6 bases from V and 0 bases from J, with 14 bases between. This CDR3 is CASSRGRSTNYGYTF. CDR3 nucleotide sequence: TGTGCCAGCAGCCGCGGACGGTCCACTAACTATGGCTACACCTTC.